Below, 32 T cell receptor beta chains from the same sample are listed, as sequenced in a study of blood T cell repertoires in COVID-19. Method: immunoSEQ multiplex PCR; TCRdb's copy keeps in-frame clones and lacks some. The repertoire includes some 140,000 clones, roughly 89% of them detected once, and around 0.55% sits in the top ten. Specimen: peripheral blood. All receptors derive from a man aged 45-65 years with acute or convalescent COVID-19.

The chain has TRBV29-1 and TRBJ2-3; no clear D gene. This CDR3 contains 10 residues. V was clipped by 4 bases and J by 6 bases, with 5 bases between them. The germline CDR1 and CDR2 sequences are SQVTM and ANQGSEA. CDR3 protein: CSVGSDTQYF. The DNA for the CDR3 is TGCAGCGTTGGTTCGGATACGCAGTATTTT.

This clone appeared a single time. In DNA, the CDR3 is TGTGCCAGCAGCTTGTGGACTAGCGGGAGGTCAAACGAGCAGTACTTC. Translation: CASSLWTSGRSNEQYF. The V gene is TRBV7-9, the J gene TRBJ2-7; 14 bases align to TRBD2. CDR3 length: 16 residues. With V trimmed by 3 bases and J by 5 bases, 6 bases remained unmatched. Germline CDR1 and CDR2: SEHNR and FQNEAQ (reference sequence).

This chain connects TRBV27 to TRBJ1-4, with D unclear. V was trimmed by 5 bases and J by 8 bases, leaving 9 bases between them. This CDR3 region has 12 residues. The germline gives CDR1 MNHEY, CDR2 SMNVEV (reference sequence). The CDR3: CASSGLNEKLFF. CDR3 nucleotide sequence: TGTGCCAGCAGTGGGCTTAACGAAAAACTGTTTTTT.

The V gene is TRBV9, the J gene TRBJ2-2, with 9 bases identical to TRBD1. Germline V gene data show CDR1 as SGDLS and CDR2 as YYNGEE. This CDR3 is 18 amino acids long. V dropped 0 bases and J dropped 4; count of bases not matched to a gene: 10. The CDR3 sequence is CASSVGPLGQGGTGELFF. The CDR3 nucleotides read TGTGCCAGCAGCGTAGGACCCCTGGGACAGGGCGGCACCGGGGAGCTGTTTTTT.

The chain links TRBV30 to TRBJ2-7; 8 bases line up with TRBD2. Trimming cost V 6 bases and J 3 bases; bases outside gene matches: 13. CDR3 size: 15 residues. Germline CDR1 and CDR2: GTSNPN and SVGIG (reference sequence). The DNA of the CDR3 is TGTGCCTGCCTAAGCCTTAGCGGGAAAAACTACGAGCAGTACTTC. Residues: CACLSLSGKNYEQYF.

The rearrangement links TRBV11-2 to TRBJ2-1, with D possibly being TRBD1 (6 bases). There are 14 residues in the CDR3. Germline lookup yields CDR1 SGHAT and CDR2 FQNNGV. Trimming left V 5 bases short and J 3 bases short, with 11 bases between. CDR3 in amino acids: CASSGLGGYNEQFF. DNA of the CDR3: TGTGCCAGCAGCGGGCTAGGGGGCTACAATGAGCAGTTCTTC.

This clone appeared a single time. This chain joins TRBV28 and TRBJ1-6, with D hard to call. The germline gives CDR1 MDHEN, CDR2 SYDVKM. The CDR3 is made up of 13 amino acids. Trimming removed 7 bases from V and 1 base from J, with 5 bases in between. The CDR3 DNA reads TGTGCCAGCACCCTATCCTATAATTCACCCCTCCACTTT. Amino acid sequence: CASTLSYNSPLHF.

The J gene is TRBJ1-1, the V gene TRBV28; D not certain. In germline, CDR1 is MDHEN, CDR2 SYDVKM. Trimming removed 4 bases at V and 5 bases at J, with 14 bases between. CDR3 length: 14 amino acids. CDR3 region: CASSSRAVGTEAFF. For the CDR3, the DNA is TGTGCCAGCAGTTCGCGGGCGGTGGGAACTGAAGCTTTCTTT.

The CDR3 coding sequence is TGTGCCAGCGCTCGGGGCACTGAAGCTTTCTTT. This gives the protein CASARGTEAFF. This chain connects TRBV6-5 to TRBJ1-1; no definite D call. From germline, CDR1 is MNHEY and CDR2 SVGAGI. This CDR3 spans 11 amino acids. V gave up 8 bases and J gave up 4 bases, with 8 bases separating them.

This clone was seen more than once but under ten times. As DNA, the CDR3 is TGTGCCAGTAGTAACCCCGACAGGGTCGGAAATCAGCCCCAGCATTTT. Its protein product is CASSNPDRVGNQPQHF. The rearrangement links TRBV19 to TRBJ1-5; 7 bases fit TRBD1. The CDR3 has 16 residues. After removal of 4 bases from V and 4 bases from J, the junction contained 10 bases not matched to a gene. Germline V lookup: CDR1 LNHDA, CDR2 SQIVND (reference sequence).

V usage is TRBV19 and J usage is TRBJ1-1; D call uncertain. Germline CDR1 is LNHDA and CDR2 is SQIVND (reference sequence). The CDR3 covers 12 residues. The V and J ends lost 4 bases and 1 base respectively, with 4 bases between them. Written as DNA, the CDR3 is TGTGCCAGTAGTAGGCAGAACACTGAAGCTTTCTTT. It specifies CASSRQNTEAFF. Using reference TRBV19 and TRBJ1-1 for the parts outside the CDR3, the full variable domain is DGGITQSPKYLFRKEGQNVTLSCEQNLNHDAMYWYRQDPGQGLRLIYYSQIVNDFQKGDIAEGYSVSREKKESFPLTVTSAQKNPTAFYLCASSRQNTEAFFGQGTRLTVV.

The chain uses TRBV7-8 and TRBJ2-3; 10 nucleotides line up with TRBD1. CDR3 length: 15 amino acids. Germline CDR1 and CDR2: SGHVS and FQNEAQ. V was clipped by 4 bases and J by 4 bases; unmatched bases: 5. The CDR3 is CASSSGTGVADTQYF. The CDR3 DNA sequence: TGTGCCAGCAGCTCCGGGACAGGGGTCGCAGATACGCAGTATTTT.

The chain joins TRBV7-2 to TRBJ2-1, with D unresolved. V was shortened by 4 bases and J by 1 base, with 20 bases between the two germline ends. The CDR3 covers 18 residues. Germline-derived CDR1 and CDR2 are SGHTA and FQGNSA. CDR3 protein: CASSWVFSTSGSYNEQFF. DNA of the CDR3: TGTGCCAGCAGCTGGGTATTCTCCACGTCCGGGTCCTACAATGAGCAGTTCTTC. Full variable domain (remainder filled in from reference TRBV7-2 and TRBJ2-1): GAGVSQSPSNKVTEKGKDVELRCDPISGHTALYWYRQSLGQGLEFLIYFQGNSAPDKSGLPSDRFSAERTGGSVSTLTIQRTQQEDSAVYLCASSWVFSTSGSYNEQFFGPGTRLTVL.

The chain uses TRBV7-9 and TRBJ2-4; D possibly corresponds to TRBD2 (5 bases). CDR3 length: 15 amino acids. V was trimmed by 2 bases and J by 7 bases, leaving 15 bases between them. Germline-derived CDR1 and CDR2 are SEHNR and FQNEAQ (reference sequence). DNA for the CDR3: TGTGCCAGCAGCTTACTAGGGAGTCTCGGGAACATTCAGTACTTC. Encoded protein: CASSLLGSLGNIQYF.

The J gene is TRBJ2-2, the V gene TRBV2, with 10 positions matching TRBD2. V lost 7 bases, J lost 6 bases, and 5 bases stayed unmatched. Germline V gene lookup returns CDR1 SNHLY and CDR2 FYNNEI. The CDR3 totals 14 residues. CDR3 DNA: TGTGCCAGCATCTCGGGACTAGCGCCCGGGGAGCTGTTTTTT. Residues: CASISGLAPGELFF.

The CDR3 DNA is TGTGCCAGCTCCCGCAGTGGTAATGAAAAACTGTTTTTT. Encoded protein: CASSRSGNEKLFF. This chain connects TRBV18 to TRBJ1-4; D gene uncertain. Trimming took off 6 bases at V and 4 bases at J, with 9 bases between the two ends. Germline V gene lookup returns CDR1 KGHSH and CDR2 LQKENI. CDR3 length: 13 amino acids.

The chain has TRBV21-1 and TRBJ2-3; the table's D call, TRBD2, was not checked against the DNA. TRBV21-1 is reported as a pseudogene. The CDR3 covers 17 residues. For the CDR3, the DNA is TGTGCCAGCAGCAACCCGGGACTCCCAGCCCGGGATAGCGCGCAGTATTTT. This gives the protein CASSNPGLPARDSAQYF.

This clone appeared a single time. The chain joins TRBV4-2 to TRBJ2-3; 8 bases align to TRBD1. The germline V gene has CDR1 LGHNA and CDR2 YNFKEQ. CDR3 length equals 17 residues. Germline trimming cut 9 bases from V and 2 bases from J; bases unmatched to any gene: 16. CDR3 in DNA: TGTGCCAGTTCCGGGACAGGCCCCTCAATCTACACAGATACGCAGTATTTT. This gives the protein CASSGTGPSIYTDTQYF.

The rearrangement joins TRBV15 to TRBJ2-1; TRBD1 matches at 9 bases. V dropped 1 base and J dropped 2; count of bases not matched to a gene: 0. Germline values: CDR1 LNHNV, CDR2 YYDKDF (reference sequence). This CDR3 has 15 amino acids. CDR3 nucleotides: TGTGCCACCAGCAGAGGACAGGGGGCCTACAATGAGCAGTTCTTC. It specifies CATSRGQGAYNEQFF. The complete variable domain, with remaining parts taken from reference TRBV15 and TRBJ2-1, reads DAMVIQNPRYQVTQFGKPVTLSCSQTLNHNVMYWYQQKSSQAPKLLFHYYDKDFNNEADTPDNFQSRRPNTSFCFLDIRSPGLGDTAMYLCATSRGQGAYNEQFFGPGTRLTVL.

The chain is built from TRBV6-2 or TRBV6-3 and TRBJ1-1; 7 nucleotides agree with TRBD1. The J segment lost 7 bases and the V segment lost 1 base, leaving 9 bases of the junction unmatched. CDR1 and CDR2 (germline): MNHEY, SVGEGT. The CDR3 loop spans 15 amino acids. CDR3 sequence reads: CASSYYRGQVHEAFF. As DNA, the CDR3 is TGTGCCAGCAGTTACTACAGGGGTCAGGTCCATGAAGCTTTCTTT.

The chain joins TRBV3-1 (or the pseudogene TRBV3-2) to TRBJ1-1; no firm D call. This CDR3 contains 12 residues. Germline CDR1 and CDR2: LGHDT and YNNKEL (reference sequence). V gave up 6 bases and J gave up 5 bases, with 10 bases separating them. Written as DNA, the CDR3 is TGTGCCAGCAGATCAGGAGGGACTGAAGCTTTCTTT. Translated, it gives CASRSGGTEAFF.

J is TRBJ1-3 and V is TRBV19; 8 positions match TRBD1. J was trimmed by 0 bases and V by 6 bases; bases with no gene match: 10. The CDR3 loop spans 17 amino acids. Per germline, CDR1 LNHDA and CDR2 SQIVND (reference sequence). The CDR3 sequence: CASRGQETISSGNTIYF. The CDR3 region has the DNA TGTGCCAGTAGGGGACAGGAGACCATTTCCTCTGGAAACACCATATATTTT. The full variable domain, with the rest looked up from reference TRBV19 and TRBJ1-3, is DGGITQSPKYLFRKEGQNVTLSCEQNLNHDAMYWYRQDPGQGLRLIYYSQIVNDFQKGDIAEGYSVSREKKESFPLTVTSAQKNPTAFYLCASRGQETISSGNTIYFGEGSWLTVV.

The chain combines TRBV7-6 with TRBJ2-1, with TRBD2 matching over 7 bases. Germline CDR1 and CDR2: SGHVS and FNYEAQ. CDR3 length: 15 residues. J was trimmed by 8 bases and V by 2 bases; bases with no gene match: 9. The chain's CDR3 is CASSLMVAGVDEQFF. The CDR3 DNA reads as TGTGCCAGCAGCTTAATGGTTGCGGGAGTGGATGAGCAGTTCTTC.

This chain links TRBV19 with TRBJ1-6, with 7 bases matching TRBD1. V gave up 4 bases and J gave up 7 bases; unmatched junction bases: 4. Germline V gene data show CDR1 as LNHDA and CDR2 as SQIVND (reference sequence). There are 14 residues in the CDR3. The CDR3 spells CASSRQGVNSPLHF. The CDR3 coding sequence is TGTGCCAGTAGTAGGCAGGGGGTAAATTCACCCCTCCACTTT.

V gene TRBV9 combines with J gene TRBJ2-7, with 11 bases lining up with TRBD2. With V trimmed by 4 bases and J by 3 bases, 9 bases remained unmatched. Germline-derived CDR1 and CDR2 are SGDLS and YYNGEE. This CDR3 comprises 16 residues. In DNA, the CDR3 is TGTGCCAGCAGCCTTACCACTAGCGGGGGCTTCTACGAGCAGTACTTC. Translating gives CASSLTTSGGFYEQYF.

The genes are TRBV27 and TRBJ1-6; no firm D call. This CDR3 is built from 13 residues. Trimming stripped 3 bases from V and 6 bases from J, with 6 bases between. The germline V gene has CDR1 MNHEY and CDR2 SMNVEV (reference sequence). CDR3 sequence reads: CASSFHFNSPLHF. Written as DNA, the CDR3 is TGTGCCAGCAGTTTCCACTTTAATTCACCCCTCCACTTT.

This chain connects TRBV5-8 to TRBJ2-1; no clear D. The germline V gene has CDR1 SGHTS and CDR2 YDEGEE. The germline V and J ends were trimmed by 1 base and 0 bases, with 8 bases remaining between them. There are 15 residues in the CDR3. The CDR3 region has the DNA TGTGCCAGCAGCTTGACACTAAGCTCCTACAATGAGCAGTTCTTC. Amino acids: CASSLTLSSYNEQFF.

The V gene is TRBV20-1, the J gene TRBJ2-6; D remains unclear. Germline loops: CDR1 DFQATT, CDR2 SNEGSKA (reference sequence). The CDR3 contains 14 residues. Trimming pared 3 bases from V and 0 bases from J, leaving 6 bases between. The CDR3 reads CSASAVSGANVLTF. CDR3 bases: TGCAGTGCTAGTGCCGTCTCTGGGGCCAACGTCCTGACTTTC.

The chain carries TRBV9 and TRBJ2-1, with 8 positions matching TRBD2. The length of the CDR3 is 16 residues. CDR1 and CDR2 (germline): SGDLS, YYNGEE. V gave up 3 bases and J gave up 4 bases; unmatched junction bases: 9. The CDR3: CASSGRGTSGYNEQFF. For the CDR3, the DNA is TGTGCCAGCAGCGGGAGAGGCACTAGCGGTTACAATGAGCAGTTCTTC.

This clone was detected only a few times. The genes are TRBV6-5 and TRBJ1-2, with 7 positions matching TRBD1. The CDR3 has 13 amino acids. V lost 6 bases, J lost 8 bases, and 9 bases stayed unmatched. The germline V gene has CDR1 MNHEY and CDR2 SVGAGI. This chain's CDR3 is CASRIRRQGGYTF. CDR3 bases: TGTGCCAGCAGGATCCGGAGACAGGGAGGCTACACCTTC.

The chain is built from TRBV7-2 and TRBJ1-1; TRBD1 matches 12 bases. This CDR3 contains 14 residues. J was trimmed by 11 bases and V by 5 bases; bases with no gene match: 9. CDR1 and CDR2 from the germline V gene are SGHTA and FQGNSA. For the CDR3, the DNA is TGTGCCAGCAGCCCCGGGGGGACAGGGGGCTTCGCTTTCTTT. Protein sequence: CASSPGGTGGFAFF.

This chain links TRBV5-1 with TRBJ1-2; D is undetermined. The V and J ends lost 0 bases and 4 bases respectively, with 7 bases between them. The V gene's germline CDR1 is SGHRS and CDR2 YFSETQ. This CDR3 region has 13 residues. CDR3 sequence (DNA): TGCGCCAGCAGCTTGGACAGCATCTATGGCTACACCTTC. Encoded protein: CASSLDSIYGYTF.